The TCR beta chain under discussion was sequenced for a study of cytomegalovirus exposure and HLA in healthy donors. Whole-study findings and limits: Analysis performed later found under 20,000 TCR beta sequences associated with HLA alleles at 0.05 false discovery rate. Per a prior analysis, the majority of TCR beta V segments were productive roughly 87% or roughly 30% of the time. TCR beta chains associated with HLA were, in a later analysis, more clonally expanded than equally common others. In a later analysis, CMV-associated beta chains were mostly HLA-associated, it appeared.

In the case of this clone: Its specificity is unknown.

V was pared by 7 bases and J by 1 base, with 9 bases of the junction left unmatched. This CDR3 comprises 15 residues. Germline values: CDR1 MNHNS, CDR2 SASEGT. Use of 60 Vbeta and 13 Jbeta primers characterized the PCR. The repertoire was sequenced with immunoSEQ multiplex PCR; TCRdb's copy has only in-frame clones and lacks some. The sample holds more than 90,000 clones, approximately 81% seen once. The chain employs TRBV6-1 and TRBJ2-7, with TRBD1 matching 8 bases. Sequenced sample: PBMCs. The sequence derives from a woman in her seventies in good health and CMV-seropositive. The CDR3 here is CASKPSRGRSYEQYF. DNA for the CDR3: TGTGCCAGCAAGCCTTCCAGGGGGCGATCCTACGAGCAGTACTTC.